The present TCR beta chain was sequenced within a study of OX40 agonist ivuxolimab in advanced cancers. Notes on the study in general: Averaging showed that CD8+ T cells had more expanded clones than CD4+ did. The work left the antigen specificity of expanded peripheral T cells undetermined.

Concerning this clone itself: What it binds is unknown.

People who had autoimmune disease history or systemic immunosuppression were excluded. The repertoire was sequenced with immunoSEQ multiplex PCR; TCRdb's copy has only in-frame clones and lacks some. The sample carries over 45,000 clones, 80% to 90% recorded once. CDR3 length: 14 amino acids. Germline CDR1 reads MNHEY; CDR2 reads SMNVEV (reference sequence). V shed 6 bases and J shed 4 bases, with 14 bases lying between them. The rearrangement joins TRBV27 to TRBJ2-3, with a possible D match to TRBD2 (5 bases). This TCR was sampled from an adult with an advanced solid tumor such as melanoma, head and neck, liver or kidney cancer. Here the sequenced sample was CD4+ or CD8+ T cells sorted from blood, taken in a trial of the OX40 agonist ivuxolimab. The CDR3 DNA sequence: TGTGCCAGCAGCGGGTCCGGGGTGTCAGATACGCAGTATTTT. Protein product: CASSGSGVSDTQYF.